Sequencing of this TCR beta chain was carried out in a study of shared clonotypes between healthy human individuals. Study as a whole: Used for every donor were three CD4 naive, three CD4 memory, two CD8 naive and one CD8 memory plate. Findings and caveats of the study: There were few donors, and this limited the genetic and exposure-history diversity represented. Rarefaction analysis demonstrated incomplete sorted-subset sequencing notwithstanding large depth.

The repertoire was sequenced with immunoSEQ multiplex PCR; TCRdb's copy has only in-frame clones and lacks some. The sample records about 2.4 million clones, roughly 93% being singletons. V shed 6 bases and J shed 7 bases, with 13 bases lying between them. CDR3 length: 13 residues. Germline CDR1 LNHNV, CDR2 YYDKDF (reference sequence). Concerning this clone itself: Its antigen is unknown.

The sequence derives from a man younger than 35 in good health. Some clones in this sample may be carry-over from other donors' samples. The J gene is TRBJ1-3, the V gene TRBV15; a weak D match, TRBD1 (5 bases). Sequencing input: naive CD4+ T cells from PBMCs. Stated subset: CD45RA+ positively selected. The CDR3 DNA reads TGTGCCACCAGGGCCGGGGGGTGGAACACCATATATTTT. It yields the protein CATRAGGWNTIYF.